A single sample gave rise to the 6 T cell receptor beta chains below, sequenced in a study of T cell repertoires in cytomegalovirus infection. MiXCR, applied by TCRdb to the reads, yields one record per CDR3 protein. This sample yields nearly 650,000 distinct CDR3 sequences, of which approximately 24% are seen a single time; roughly 8% belongs to the top ten. The sample was CD8+ T cells from PBMCs. These receptors all stem from a human donor in good health (CMV status not recorded). Some clones in this sample may be carry-over from other donors' samples.

For the CDR3, the DNA is TGTGCCAGCAATCCACGGGGAAGGCCGGCTTTCTTT. Its protein is CASNPRGRPAFF. The chain has TRBV6-6 and TRBJ1-1; D ambiguous. The CDR3 contains 12 residues. V gave up 7 bases and J gave up 11 bases, with 17 bases separating them. Per the germline V gene, CDR1 is MNHNY and CDR2 is SVGAGI (reference sequence).

This clonotype has a handful of counts. The chain links TRBV7-6 to TRBJ1-2; D is perhaps TRBD1 (5 bases). This CDR3 is 18 amino acids long. V lost 0 bases and J lost 0, with 17 bases in between. Germline CDR1 reads SGHVS; CDR2 reads FNYEAQ. The CDR3 DNA follows: TGTGCCAGCAGCTTAGCGGGACCCTCAGAGGGAGCTAACTATGGCTACACCTTC. Protein: CASSLAGPSEGANYGYTF.

In this sample, this clonotype turned up a few times. The chain combines TRBV6-2 or TRBV6-3 with TRBJ2-7; no clear D gene. Germline lookup yields CDR1 MNHEY and CDR2 SVGEGT. This CDR3 contains 14 residues. V was clipped by 2 bases and J by 2 bases, with 10 bases between them. The CDR3 is CASSYEDATYEQYV. In DNA, the CDR3 is TGTGCCAGCAGTTACGAAGACGCAACCTACGAGCAGTACGTC.

This clonotype appeared a few times. This chain uses TRBV28 with TRBJ2-2; maybe TRBD2 (6 bases). V shed 5 bases and J shed 7 bases, with 11 bases lying between them. CDR1 and CDR2 from the germline V gene are MDHEN and SYDVKM. The CDR3 contains 13 residues. This chain's CDR3 is CASSPFGGGELFF. CDR3 DNA: TGTGCCAGCAGTCCGTTCGGGGGCGGGGAGCTGTTTTTT.

This clonotype was seen repeatedly, ten times or more. This chain uses TRBV6-2 or TRBV6-3 with TRBJ2-7; the D is unclear. The ends were cut back, 4 bases at V and 4 bases at J, with 11 bases in the middle. The germline CDR1 and CDR2 sequences are MNHEY and SVGEGT. This CDR3 is built from 13 residues. CDR3 residues: CASSSRALYEQYV. The DNA of the CDR3 is TGTGCCAGCAGTTCAAGGGCTTTGTACGAGCAGTACGTC.

The V and J genes are TRBV4-1 and TRBJ2-3, with D possibly being TRBD1 (5 bases). This CDR3 has 15 amino acids. The germline V gene encodes CDR1 MGHRA and CDR2 YSYEKL. The V end lost 7 bases, the J end lost 0 bases, and 14 bases lay between the germline ends. DNA for the CDR3: TGCGCCAGCACGTTGACAGAGCAAAGCACAGATACGCAGTATTTT. Protein sequence: CASTLTEQSTDTQYF.